Reported below is one T cell receptor beta chain. Some clones are missing from TCRdb's copy, which holds only in-frame ones; the method was immunoSEQ multiplex PCR. The repertoire holds some 89,000 clones, with less than 80% as singletons. These data are taken from a study of shared clonotypes between healthy human individuals. Germline assignment: CDR1 SGHDN and CDR2 FVKESK. V was trimmed by 7 bases and J by 0 bases, leaving 10 bases between them. The CDR3 runs to 13 residues. Specimen: memory CD8+ T cells sorted from blood. Subset meaning: CD45RO+ cells pooled with CCR7-negative TemRA cells. V usage is TRBV14 and J usage is TRBJ2-7, with TRBD1 as a possible D gene (5 bases). This receptor was taken from a man aged 25 to 40 in good health. This chain's CDR3 is CASNRSPSYEQYF. As DNA, the CDR3 is TGTGCCAGCAACAGGAGCCCCTCCTACGAGCAGTACTTC. The full variable domain, its missing parts supplied by reference TRBV14 and TRBJ2-7, is EAGVTQFPSHSVIEKGQTVTLRCDPISGHDNLYWYRRVMGKEIKFLLHFVKESKQDESGMPNNRFLAERTGGTYSTLKVQPAELEDSGVYFCASNRSPSYEQYFGPGTRLTVT.